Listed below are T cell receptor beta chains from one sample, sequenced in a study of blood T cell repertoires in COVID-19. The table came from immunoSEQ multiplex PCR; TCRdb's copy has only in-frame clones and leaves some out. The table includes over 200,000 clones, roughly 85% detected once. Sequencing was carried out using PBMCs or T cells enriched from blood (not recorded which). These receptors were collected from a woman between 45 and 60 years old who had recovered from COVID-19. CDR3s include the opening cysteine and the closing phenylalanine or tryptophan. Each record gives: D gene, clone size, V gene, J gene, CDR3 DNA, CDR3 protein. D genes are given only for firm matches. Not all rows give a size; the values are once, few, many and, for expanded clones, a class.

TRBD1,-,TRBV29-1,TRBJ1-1,TGCAGCGTCTTGACGGACAGGATGAACACTGAAGCTTTCTTT,CSVLTDRMNTEAFF
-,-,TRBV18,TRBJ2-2,TGTGCCAGCTCGCCGACTAGTTCCACCGGGGAGCTGTTTTTT,CASSPTSSTGELFF
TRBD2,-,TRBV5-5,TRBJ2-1,TGTGCCAGCAGCCGTGACGTATTACGGACTAGCGGCTACAATGAGCAGTTCTTC,CASSRDVLRTSGYNEQFF
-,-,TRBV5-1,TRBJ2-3,TGCGCCAGCAGCTTGATTGGCCCTAGCACAGATACGCAGTATTTT,CASSLIGPSTDTQYF
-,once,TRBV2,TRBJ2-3,TGTGCCAGCAGTGAACCCTCGGGTATGGGTCCTCCACCCCCTTCATCGGATACGCAGTATTTT,CASSEPSGMGPPPPSSDTQYF
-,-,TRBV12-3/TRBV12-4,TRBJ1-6,TGTGCCAGCAGCCCGGGACAAAATTCACCCCTCCACTTT,CASSPGQNSPLHF
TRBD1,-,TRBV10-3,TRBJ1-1,TGTGCCATAGGAAAGGACAGGGGGCTCACTGAAGCTTTCTTT,CAIGKDRGLTEAFF
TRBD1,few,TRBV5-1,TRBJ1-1,TGCGCCAGCAGCCTGGGACAGGGTGGTTCCACTGAAGCTTTCTTT,CASSLGQGGSTEAFF
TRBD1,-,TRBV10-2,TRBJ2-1,TGCGCCAGCGGGGGGGACAGGGGGACCTACAATGAGCAGTTCTTC,CASGGDRGTYNEQFF
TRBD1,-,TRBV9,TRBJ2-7,TGTGCCAGCAGCGTAGGGACAGGTCCCTACGAGCAGTACTTC,CASSVGTGPYEQYF
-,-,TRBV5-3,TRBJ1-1,TGTGCCAGAAGCTTGAGGTGGGAGGGAGGGACCACTGAAGCTTTCTTT,CARSLRWEGGTTEAFF
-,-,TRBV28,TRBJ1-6,TGTGCCAGCAGTTGGCAGGATTCACCCCTCCACTTT,CASSWQDSPLHF
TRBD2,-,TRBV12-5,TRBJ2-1,TGTGCTAGTGGTTTACTTCTGGCGGGAGTACGGAATGAGCAGTTCTTC,CASGLLLAGVRNEQFF
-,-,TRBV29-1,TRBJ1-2,TGCAGCGTTGGGACAGTTTCTGGCTACACCTTC,CSVGTVSGYTF
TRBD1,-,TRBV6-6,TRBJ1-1,TGTGCCAGCAGTCCCTACCGGACAGGGCCTAGAGAGACTGAAGCTTTCTTT,CASSPYRTGPRETEAFF
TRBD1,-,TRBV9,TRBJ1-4,TGTGCCAGCAGCCCCACCGGGACAGTGGGTGAAAAACTGTTTTTT,CASSPTGTVGEKLFF
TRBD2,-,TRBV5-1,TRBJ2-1,TGCGCCAGCAGCTTGGGATACAGCGGGGGCTACAATGAGCAGTTCTTC,CASSLGYSGGYNEQFF
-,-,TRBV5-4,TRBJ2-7,TGTGCCAGCAGCCTCGTCTCCTACGAGCAGTACTTC,CASSLVSYEQYF
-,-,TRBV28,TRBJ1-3,TGTGCCAGCATTCCCGGGGGTACTGGAAACACCATATATTTT,CASIPGGTGNTIYF
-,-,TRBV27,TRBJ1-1,TGTGCCAGCAGTTTAAAGGATGGAGGGGTATCCGAAGCTTTCTTT,CASSLKDGGVSEAFF
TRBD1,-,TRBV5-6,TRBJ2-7,TGTGCCAGCAGCTTGGGGGCAGGGGGCGGTTACGAGCAGTACTTC,CASSLGAGGGYEQYF
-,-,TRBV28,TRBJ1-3,TGTGCCAGCAGTGCTCACAGGGTGCCGGCTGGAAACACCATATATTTT,CASSAHRVPAGNTIYF
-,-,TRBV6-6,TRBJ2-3,TGTGCCAGCAGCCCCGACGGCCGAAAGAGAGGGAGGCCAAAGAGCACAGATACGCAGTATTTT,CASSPDGRKRGRPKSTDTQYF
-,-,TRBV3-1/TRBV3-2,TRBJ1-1,TGTGCCAGCAGCCAAGTTCGGGGGAACACTGAAGCTTTCTTT,CASSQVRGNTEAFF
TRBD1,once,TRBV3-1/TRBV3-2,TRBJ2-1,TGTGCCAGCAGCCAAGTGACAGGGGGGGAGCAGTTCTTC,CASSQVTGGEQFF
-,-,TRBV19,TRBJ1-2,TGTGCCAGTAGTGGATACAGGTATCTAGGTGGTGGCTACACCTTC,CASSGYRYLGGGYTF
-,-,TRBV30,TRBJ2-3,TGTGCCTGGAGTGGCGGGGATACGCAGTATTTT,CAWSGGDTQYF
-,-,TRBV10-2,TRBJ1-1,TGCGCCAGCAGTGGACAGACAGTAAACACTGAAGCTTTCTTT,CASSGQTVNTEAFF
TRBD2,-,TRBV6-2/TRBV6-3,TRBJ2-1,TGTGCCAACAGCCTGGGACTAGCGGGAGGGCATGAGCAGTTCTTC,CANSLGLAGGHEQFF
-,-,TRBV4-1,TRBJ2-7,TGCGCCAGCAGCCAAGAGGGGAGTAGCTACGAGCAGTACTTC,CASSQEGSSYEQYF
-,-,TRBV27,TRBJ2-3,TGTGCCAGCAGTTTAGATTGGTCAGTCAGCACAGATACGCAGTATTTT,CASSLDWSVSTDTQYF
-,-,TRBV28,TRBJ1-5,TGTGCCAGCAACGGGGGCAATCAGCCCCAGCATTTT,CASNGGNQPQHF
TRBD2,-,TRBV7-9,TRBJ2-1,TGTGCCAGCAGCTTAAGCGGGAGGGCTAGTAATGAGCAGTTCTTC,CASSLSGRASNEQFF
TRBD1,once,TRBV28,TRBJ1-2,TGTGCCAGCAACCCGCACAGGGGGGCGGAAGGCTACACCTTC,CASNPHRGAEGYTF
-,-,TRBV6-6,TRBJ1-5,TGTGCCAGCAACCTACTTCGGTTTAATCAGCCCCAGCATTTT,CASNLLRFNQPQHF
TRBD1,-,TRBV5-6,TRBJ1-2,TGTGCCAGCAGCTCCCCGTCACAGGGGGCTGGTGGCTACACCTTC,CASSSPSQGAGGYTF
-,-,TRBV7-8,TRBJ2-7,TGTGCCAGCACCCCTATGGACAGTTCCTACGAGCAGTACTTC,CASTPMDSSYEQYF
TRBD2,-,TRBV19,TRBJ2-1,TGTGCCAGTGTTAAAGCCCATAGCGGGAGAGGGTTCGATGAGCAGTTCTTC,CASVKAHSGRGFDEQFF
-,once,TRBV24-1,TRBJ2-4,TGTGCCACCGCTAGCGCAGTCAAAAACATTCAGTACTTC,CATASAVKNIQYF
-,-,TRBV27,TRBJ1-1,TGTGCCAGCAGTCTACAGGGTGGGATCACTGAAGCTTTCTTT,CASSLQGGITEAFF